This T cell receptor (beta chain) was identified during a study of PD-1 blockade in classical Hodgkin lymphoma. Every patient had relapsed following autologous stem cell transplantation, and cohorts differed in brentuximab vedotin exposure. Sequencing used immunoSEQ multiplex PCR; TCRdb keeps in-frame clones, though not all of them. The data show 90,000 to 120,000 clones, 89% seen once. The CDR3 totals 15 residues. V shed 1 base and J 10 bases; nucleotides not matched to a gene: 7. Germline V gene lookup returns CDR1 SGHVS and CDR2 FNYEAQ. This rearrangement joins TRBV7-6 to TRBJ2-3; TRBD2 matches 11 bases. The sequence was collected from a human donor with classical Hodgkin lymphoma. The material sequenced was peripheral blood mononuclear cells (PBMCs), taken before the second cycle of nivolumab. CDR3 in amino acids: CASSLDSGRADPQYF. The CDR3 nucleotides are TGTGCCAGCAGCTTAGATAGCGGGAGGGCCGATCCGCAGTATTTT.